Shown below are 24 T cell receptor beta chains from a single sample sequenced in a study of cytomegalovirus exposure and HLA in healthy donors. It was with 60 Vbeta and 13 Jbeta primers that the PCR ran. Only in-frame clones appear in the TCRdb table, and some are missing; sequencing was by immunoSEQ multiplex PCR. The table lists approximately 120,000 clones, 78% of them singletons. The sequenced sample consisted of PBMCs. Every receptor here comes from a man aged 35 to 55 in good health and CMV-seronegative.

The chain combines TRBV7-6 with TRBJ2-5; no clear D. CDR3 length: 13 amino acids. The V gene lost 5 bases and the J gene lost 2 bases, with 9 bases spanning the gap. Germline V gives CDR1 SGHVS, CDR2 FNYEAQ. In DNA, the CDR3 is TGTGCCAGCAGCCAGATAAAACAAGAGACCCAGTACTTC. This translates into CASSQIKQETQYF.

V is TRBV7-2 and J is TRBJ2-3, with 11 bases aligning to TRBD2. Germline V CDR1 and CDR2: SGHTA, FQGNSA. V lost 0 bases, J lost 4 bases, and 3 bases stayed unmatched. CDR3 size: 16 residues. The CDR3 DNA follows: TGTGCCAGCAGCTTAGCGCCTAGCGGGGGGCCAGATACGCAGTATTTT. Its protein product is CASSLAPSGGPDTQYF.

The gene calls are TRBV28 and TRBJ1-1, with a possible D match to TRBD1 (5 bases). This CDR3 region has 14 residues. CDR1 MDHEN and CDR2 SYDVKM come from the germline V gene. Between the trimmed V and J ends, which lost 3 bases and 3 bases, there was a span of 11 bases. The CDR3 region has the DNA TGTGCCAGCAGTTTTGGAGGGGTAGACACTGAAGCTTTCTTT. Encoded protein: CASSFGGVDTEAFF.

This clone was found a few times. V usage is TRBV6-5 and J usage is TRBJ2-2; weak D call: TRBD2 (7 bases). V was cut by 8 bases and J by 6 bases, with 13 bases left in between. Germline CDR1 MNHEY, CDR2 SVGAGI. This CDR3 region has 13 residues. CDR3 bases: TGTGCCAGCGAGGGGGGGCGGTCCGGGGAGCTGTTTTTT. Protein: CASEGGRSGELFF.

The chain is built from TRBV7-2 and TRBJ1-5, with D perhaps matching TRBD1 (5 bases). The CDR3 totals 14 residues. The germline V gene encodes CDR1 SGHTA and CDR2 FQGNSA. The V and J ends lost 5 bases and 7 bases respectively, with 15 bases between them. CDR3 DNA sequence: TGTGCCAGCAGCACCGCCTCAGGGCGGCAGCCCCAGCATTTT. Its protein product is CASSTASGRQPQHF.

J is TRBJ2-2 and V is TRBV7-3, with D perhaps matching TRBD2 (6 bases). Looked up from germline, CDR1 is SGHTA and CDR2 is FQGTGA. The CDR3 is made up of 14 amino acids. V was cut by 5 bases and J by 6 bases, with 13 bases left in between. The CDR3 region is CASSVGTAPGELFF. The CDR3 bases are TGTGCCAGCAGCGTCGGGACTGCACCCGGGGAGCTGTTTTTT.

The CDR3 sequence is CASRHTINYGYTF. The CDR3 DNA reads TGTGCCAGCAGACACACGATCAACTATGGCTACACCTTC. The chain is built from TRBV6-6 and TRBJ1-2; no definite D call. The CDR3 has 13 residues. Trimming took off 6 bases at V and 2 bases at J, with 10 bases between the two ends. CDR1 and CDR2 (germline): MNHNY, SVGAGI (reference sequence).

About this clone itself: The junction shows a germline mismatch at one end, possibly a read error. For the CDR3, the DNA is TGCGCCAGCAGCTTGGCGGGGGAGCCCACAAATACGCAGTATTTT. Its translation is CASSLAGEPTNTQYF. The chain uses TRBV5-1 and TRBJ2-3; TRBD2 is a possible D gene (6 bases). Germline-derived CDR1 and CDR2 are SGHRS and YFSETQ. There are 15 residues in the CDR3.

The genes are TRBV21-1 and TRBJ1-5; the table's D gene call, TRBD1, was not cross checked with the DNA. TRBV21-1 constitutes a pseudogene. The CDR3 is made up of 18 amino acids. CDR3 loop: CALAGTGESRYSNQPQHF. Written as DNA, the CDR3 is TGTGCCCTCGCCGGGACAGGGGAATCACGGTATAGCAATCAGCCCCAGCATTTT.

By frequency in the sample, this clone is medium-sized. The rearrangement joins TRBV5-6 to TRBJ2-7, with TRBD1 matching over 7 bases. Per germline, CDR1 SGHDT and CDR2 YYEEEE. V was clipped by 4 bases and J by 1 base; unmatched bases: 11. CDR3 length: 16 residues. CDR3 sequence: CASSPSGGIGSYEQYF. In nucleotides, the CDR3 is TGTGCCAGCAGCCCCTCAGGGGGAATCGGGTCCTACGAGCAGTACTTC.

The J gene is TRBJ2-2, the V gene TRBV7-6; 8 bases line up with TRBD2. After removal of 4 bases from V and 9 bases from J, the junction contained 13 bases not matched to a gene. This CDR3 has 16 residues. Germline-derived CDR1 and CDR2 are SGHVS and FNYEAQ. The CDR3 protein is CASSSSSRGGLRELFF. The CDR3 nucleotides are TGTGCCAGCAGCTCGTCCTCACGGGGGGGCCTTAGGGAGCTGTTTTTT.

The V and J genes are TRBV12-5 and TRBJ1-1; 9 nucleotides line up with TRBD1. This CDR3 region has 14 residues. The ends lost 6 bases at V and 1 base at J; junction bases unmatched: 3. The V gene's germline CDR1 is LGHNT and CDR2 FRNRAP. CDR3 loop: CASGQQGANTEAFF. CDR3 bases: TGTGCTAGTGGACAACAGGGGGCGAACACTGAAGCTTTCTTT.

This clone was seen a few times. The chain is built from TRBV7-9 and TRBJ2-2; TRBD1 aligns across 7 bases. V lost 6 bases and J lost 6; bases outside the gene matches: 10. The CDR3 extends over 15 amino acids. Germline V CDR1 and CDR2: SEHNR, FQNEAQ (reference sequence). The CDR3 DNA reads as TGTGCCAGCAGACCCCGACAGGGTGGTGCCGGGGAGCTGTTTTTT. This sequence encodes CASRPRQGGAGELFF.

The chain links TRBV6-1 to TRBJ2-7; D unresolved. Trimming took off 6 bases at V and 7 bases at J, with 13 bases between the two ends. Looked up from germline, CDR1 is MNHNS and CDR2 is SASEGT. CDR3 length: 12 amino acids. The CDR3 reads CASSTLAVEQYF. CDR3 in DNA: TGTGCCAGCAGCACTTTAGCAGTTGAGCAGTACTTC.

This clone was counted between two and nine times. CDR3 in DNA: TGTGCCAGCAGCTTGGGGACAGTATACGAGCAGTACTTC. The encoded protein is CASSLGTVYEQYF. The gene calls are TRBV5-6 and TRBJ2-7, with a weak D call TRBD1 (6 bases). The CDR3 is made up of 13 amino acids. CDR1 is SGHDT and CDR2 is YYEEEE in the germline V gene. V was trimmed by 0 bases and J by 4 bases, leaving 8 bases between them.

CDR3 region: CASSPRPNYEQYF. CDR3 bases: TGTGCCAGCAGCCCTAGACCGAACTACGAGCAGTACTTC. This chain links TRBV5-4 with TRBJ2-5; unclear D gene. The J call is uncertain, as TRBJ2-7 better fits the DNA end. This CDR3 spans 13 amino acids. CDR1 is SGHNT and CDR2 is YYREEE in the germline V gene (reference sequence).

For the CDR3, the DNA is TGCGCCAGCAGCTCGGGACTAGCGGGAAGTCGAGATACGCAGTATTTT. This codes for CASSSGLAGSRDTQYF. The J gene is TRBJ2-3, the V gene TRBV4-3, with TRBD2 matching over 13 bases. CDR1 is LGHNA and CDR2 is YSLEER in the germline V gene. The CDR3 consists of 16 residues. V lost 5 bases and J lost 5; bases outside the gene matches: 7.

In its sample, this clone was seen once. The gene calls are TRBV13 and TRBJ1-5, with D maybe TRBD1 (5 bases). The CDR3 length is 17 residues. Germline CDR1 reads PRHDT; CDR2 reads FYEKMQ (reference sequence). V was clipped by 4 bases and J by 1 base, with 17 bases between them. DNA of the CDR3: TGTGCCAGCAGCTCCCGGAGTACAGGAGCGAGCAATCAGCCCCAGCATTTT. Its protein is CASSSRSTGASNQPQHF. The full variable domain, its missing parts supplied by reference TRBV13 and TRBJ1-5, is AAGVIQSPRHLIKEKRETATLKCYPIPRHDTVYWYQQGPGQDPQFLISFYEKMQSDKGSIPDRFSAQQFSDYHSELNMSSLELGDSALYFCASSSRSTGASNQPQHFGDGTRLSIL.

The rearrangement joins TRBV7-3 to TRBJ1-6; D is possibly TRBD1 (5 bases). Germline loops: CDR1 SGHTA, CDR2 FQGTGA. V lost 5 bases and J 9 bases, leaving 17 bases between the germline ends. The CDR3 runs to 15 residues. The CDR3 DNA reads as TGTGCCAGCAGCCCCTTCGGGTATAGGGGTTCACCCCTCCACTTT. Amino acids: CASSPFGYRGSPLHF.

The V call is TRBV5-6, the J call TRBJ2-1, with a weak D call TRBD2 (7 bases). Trimming shortened V by 0 bases and J by 13 bases, and 11 bases separated the two germline ends. The CDR3 has 12 residues. Germline CDR1 is SGHDT and CDR2 is YYEEEE. CDR3 in amino acids: CASSLGGGEQFF. The CDR3 bases are TGTGCCAGCAGCTTGGGAGGGGGGGAACAGTTCTTC.

The J gene is TRBJ1-1, the V gene TRBV19, with 10 positions matching TRBD1. V lost 5 bases and J lost 1; bases outside the gene matches: 4. The CDR3 sequence is 15 residues long. CDR1 and CDR2 (germline): LNHDA, SQIVND (reference sequence). CDR3 amino acids: CASSGGQGRNTEAFF. CDR3 nucleotide sequence: TGTGCCAGTAGTGGGGGACAGGGGAGGAACACTGAAGCTTTCTTT.

The rearrangement uses TRBV30 and TRBJ2-7, with D tentatively TRBD2 (5 bases). The germline V gene encodes CDR1 GTSNPN and CDR2 SVGIG (reference sequence). Between the trimmed V and J ends, which lost 2 bases and 0 bases, there was a span of 11 bases. This CDR3 region has 14 residues. In nucleotides, the CDR3 is TGTGCCTGGAGTTATGAGGGAAGCTCCTACGAGCAGTACTTC. Encoded protein: CAWSYEGSSYEQYF.

The chain couples TRBV28 to TRBJ1-2, with TRBD1 as a possible D gene (6 bases). The CDR3 consists of 14 residues. Germline V gives CDR1 MDHEN, CDR2 SYDVKM. Trimming left V 6 bases short and J 6 bases short, with 17 bases between. As DNA, the CDR3 is TGTGCCAGCAGCCCTGGACAGCGTTTGAATGGCTACACCTTC. Translating it yields CASSPGQRLNGYTF.

The table lists this clone with a count of one. This chain uses TRBV5-4 with TRBJ2-7; no reliable D call. The CDR3 runs 12 residues. The V gene lost 7 bases and the J gene lost 3 bases, with 11 bases spanning the gap. Germline V gene data show CDR1 as SGHNT and CDR2 as YYREEE (reference sequence). CDR3 sequence: CASSQEHYEQYF. In nucleotides, the CDR3 is TGTGCCAGCTCCCAGGAACACTACGAGCAGTACTTC.